The 18 T cell receptor beta chains given below trace back to one sample, sequenced in a study of CD4+ T cells in melanoma. The repertoire was sequenced with immunoSEQ multiplex PCR; TCRdb's copy has only in-frame clones and lacks some. Counted here are tens of thousands of clones, more than 60% occurring once; the ten biggest clones make up 4.8%. The sample consisted of tumor tissue. Receptors originate from a human donor with melanoma.

This chain joins TRBV5-5 and TRBJ2-2, with TRBD1 as a possible D gene (6 bases). CDR3 length equals 15 residues. Germline V lookup: CDR1 SGHKS, CDR2 YYEKEE (reference sequence). Trimming stripped 2 bases from V and 7 bases from J, with 15 bases between. DNA of the CDR3: TGTGCCAGCAGCTTTATCCAGGGGACGGGCGGGGAGCTGTTTTTT. It specifies CASSFIQGTGGELFF.

The chain recombines TRBV2 with TRBJ1-2; 8 nucleotides agree with TRBD1. The CDR3 is 14 residues long. Germline CDR1 and CDR2: SNHLY and FYNNEI. J lost 0 bases, V lost 6 bases, and 3 bases had no gene match. In DNA form, the CDR3 reads TGTGCCAGCAGGAAGACAGGGGCTAACTATGGCTACACCTTC. Its protein product is CASRKTGANYGYTF.

The chain employs TRBV27 and TRBJ1-2; 10 bases agree with TRBD1. Germline trimming cut 6 bases from V and 1 base from J; bases unmatched to any gene: 11. This CDR3 is 17 amino acids long. The germline gives CDR1 MNHEY, CDR2 SMNVEV (reference sequence). The CDR3 region has the DNA TGTGCCAGCAGCCCACCCAGACAGGGGGCCGGTAACTATGGCTACACCTTC. Translating it yields CASSPPRQGAGNYGYTF.

The chain joins TRBV18 to TRBJ2-3, with D tentatively TRBD1 or TRBD2 (5 bases each). Per the germline V gene, CDR1 is KGHSH and CDR2 is LQKENI. Deletions cut 2 bases from V and 4 bases from J, with 16 bases between. The CDR3 runs to 16 residues. CDR3 in DNA: TGTGCCAGCTCACCAGCCGTGGTGAGGGGCGCAGATACGCAGTATTTT. It specifies CASSPAVVRGADTQYF.

V gene TRBV13 combines with J gene TRBJ2-1; 14 nucleotides align to TRBD2. There are 18 residues in the CDR3. The germline CDR1 and CDR2 sequences are PRHDT and FYEKMQ (reference sequence). After removal of 3 bases from V and 3 bases from J, the junction contained 7 bases not matched to a gene. CDR3 sequence: CASSLGLAGELSYNEQFF. CDR3 nucleotides: TGTGCCAGCAGCTTGGGACTAGCGGGGGAACTTAGCTACAATGAGCAGTTCTTC.

This chain joins TRBV7-8 and TRBJ2-5; D call uncertain. The germline gives CDR1 SGHVS, CDR2 FQNEAQ. The CDR3 sequence is 14 residues long. V was trimmed by 5 bases and J by 4 bases, leaving 14 bases between them. This CDR3 reads CASSHVSTRETQYF. The CDR3 nucleotides read TGTGCCAGCAGCCACGTTAGTACGAGAGAGACCCAGTACTTC.

This clone has just a few counts. V and J are TRBV5-5 and TRBJ1-2, with a tentative D call TRBD1 (6 bases). In germline, CDR1 is SGHKS, CDR2 YYEKEE (reference sequence). The CDR3 is 16 residues long. The germline V and J ends were trimmed by 0 bases and 1 base, with 13 bases remaining between them. The CDR3 loop is CASSLGSGHNNYGYTF. In DNA form, the CDR3 reads TGTGCCAGCAGCTTGGGATCGGGACACAATAACTATGGCTACACCTTC.

V usage is TRBV21-1 and J usage is TRBJ2-6; TRBD1, the table's D call, lacks a check against the DNA. TRBV21-1 is marked as a pseudogene. This CDR3 is built from 21 residues. CDR3 nucleotides: TGTGCCAGCAGCTCATGTCCCGGGACAGGGCCAGGCTCCTCTGGGGCCAACGTCCTGACTTTC. It encodes CASSSCPGTGPGSSGANVLTF.

This clone has only a few counts. The chain recombines TRBV5-1 with TRBJ2-5, with 9 positions matching TRBD1. J was trimmed by 3 bases and V by 3 bases; bases with no gene match: 3. This CDR3 has 14 amino acids. Germline V CDR1 and CDR2: SGHRS, YFSETQ. As DNA, the CDR3 is TGCGCCAGCAGCTCGGGACAGGGAAAAGAGACCCAGTACTTC. It codes for CASSSGQGKETQYF.

This sequence joins TRBV4-1 and TRBJ2-1, with TRBD1 identical over 9 bases. This CDR3 has 15 residues. Unmatched junction bases numbered 5, after V lost 4 bases and J lost 4 bases. Germline CDR1 is MGHRA and CDR2 is YSYEKL. CDR3 residues: CASSPGQGNYNEQFF. The CDR3 DNA sequence: TGCGCCAGCAGCCCGGGACAGGGTAATTACAATGAGCAGTTCTTC.

The chain couples TRBV6-5 to TRBJ2-5; D unclear. There are 15 residues in the CDR3. Germline CDR1 MNHEY, CDR2 SVGAGI. V gave up 7 bases and J gave up 5 bases, with 20 bases separating them. This CDR3 is CASNLHFRSRETQYF. In nucleotides, the CDR3 is TGTGCCAGCAACCTACACTTCCGAAGTAGGGAGACCCAGTACTTC.

V gene TRBV19 combines with J gene TRBJ1-3; D ambiguous. Per germline, CDR1 LNHDA and CDR2 SQIVND (reference sequence). V was cut by 7 bases and J by 0 bases, with 13 bases left in between. The CDR3 loop spans 15 amino acids. The CDR3, as DNA: TGTGCCAGTACCACTTACGTTAACTCTGGAAACACCATATATTTT. It codes for CASTTYVNSGNTIYF.

The V gene is TRBV5-1, the J gene TRBJ1-1; D not certain. The germline V gene has CDR1 SGHRS and CDR2 YFSETQ. CDR3 length equals 14 residues. The V end lost 0 bases, the J end lost 7 bases, and 13 bases lay between the germline ends. The CDR3: CASSLASTAGEAFF. DNA for the CDR3: TGCGCCAGCAGCTTGGCCTCGACGGCGGGTGAAGCTTTCTTT.

The chain combines TRBV5-1 with TRBJ2-3, with D maybe TRBD1 (6 bases). V lost 1 base and J lost 0, with 9 bases in between. The CDR3 length is 15 residues. Germline loops: CDR1 SGHRS, CDR2 YFSETQ. The CDR3 reads CASSLRTASTDTQYF. CDR3 sequence (DNA): TGCGCCAGCAGCTTGAGGACAGCTAGCACAGATACGCAGTATTTT.

This sequence joins TRBV11-2 and TRBJ1-2; no definite D call. This CDR3 has 16 residues. The germline V gene encodes CDR1 SGHAT and CDR2 FQNNGV. V was clipped by 1 base and J by 5 bases, with 17 bases between them. CDR3: CASSLVGGRIPYGYTF. CDR3 DNA sequence: TGTGCCAGCAGCTTAGTAGGAGGGCGGATCCCTTATGGCTACACCTTC. Full variable domain (rest looked up from reference TRBV11-2 and TRBJ1-2): EAGVAQSPRYKIIEKRQSVAFWCNPISGHATLYWYQQILGQGPKLLIQFQNNGVVDDSQLPKDRFSAERLKGVDSTLKIQPAKLEDSAVYLCASSLVGGRIPYGYTFGSGTRLTVV.

The chain carries TRBV2 and TRBJ1-1; D gene uncertain. The CDR3 consists of 15 residues. Trimming cost V 5 bases and J 0 bases, with 13 bases left between them. Germline V lookup: CDR1 SNHLY, CDR2 FYNNEI. Written as DNA, the CDR3 is TGTGCCAGCAGTCGGACTCCTGGGGTGAACACTGAAGCTTTCTTT. Translating gives CASSRTPGVNTEAFF.

This clone was detected many times. This CDR3 reads CASSLGWNTEAFF. In nucleotides, the CDR3 is TGTGCCAGCAGCTTAGGGTGGAACACTGAAGCTTTCTTT. The J gene is TRBJ1-1, the V gene TRBV7-6; D remains unclear. Germline V gives CDR1 SGHVS, CDR2 FNYEAQ. This CDR3 contains 13 residues. V dropped 1 base and J dropped 1 base, with 4 bases sitting between them.

This chain joins TRBV5-6 and TRBJ1-2; TRBD1 matches 9 bases. The J segment lost 8 bases and the V segment lost 3 bases, leaving 5 bases of the junction unmatched. CDR3 size: 13 residues. The germline V gene has CDR1 SGHDT and CDR2 YYEEEE. CDR3 region: CASSSGTGQGYTF. CDR3 DNA sequence: TGTGCCAGCAGCTCCGGGACAGGGCAAGGCTACACCTTC.